This is a list of T cell receptor beta chains from one sample in a study of post-analysis software for immune sequencing data. TCRdb re-called the PCR reads with MiXCR, one entry per CDR3 protein. This sample has around 710,000 distinct CDR3 sequences, with around 42% found just once. Sequenced input: blood. Receptors were obtained from a girl aged 10 to 17 with multiple sclerosis. Each CDR3 is given with its conserved first and last residue. D genes are given only for firm matches. A row's size may be missing; if present it is once, few, many or a size class.

>TRBJ2-2|TRBD2|.|13|TRBV9
TGTGCCAGCAGCCAACTAGCGGCCGGGGAGCTGTTTTTT
CASSQLAAGELFF
>TRBJ1-6|.|.|13|TRBV29-1
TGCAGCGTTAAAATGGGCTATAATTCACCCCTCCACTTT
CSVKMGYNSPLHF
>TRBJ2-1|TRBD2|.|15|TRBV20-1
TGCAGTGCTAGCTGGCGGGGGTGGGCCTACAATGAGCAGTTCTTC
CSASWRGWAYNEQFF
>TRBJ1-1|.|few|15|TRBV7-9
TGTGCCAGCAGCACCGCCACCGACGGGAACACTGAAGCTTTCTTT
CASSTATDGNTEAFF
>TRBJ2-3|.|few|16|TRBV20-1
TGCAGTGCTAGAGGGTTCGCTAGCCCGAGCACAGATACGCAGTATTTT
CSARGFASPSTDTQYF
>TRBJ2-5|TRBD2|.|13|TRBV7-3
TGTGCCAGCAGCTTGACTAGCGGAGAGACCCAGTACTTC
CASSLTSGETQYF
>TRBJ1-4|TRBD1|few|14|TRBV12-3/TRBV12-4
TGTGCCAGCAGTTTAACAGGGGGCCTGGAAAAACTGTTTTTT
CASSLTGGLEKLFF
>TRBJ2-6|.|.|17|TRBV20-1
TGCAGTGCTAGAGTGTCGGGACGGTCGTTAGGGGCCAACGTCCTGACTTTC
CSARVSGRSLGANVLTF
>TRBJ2-1|TRBD1|few|15|TRBV24-1
TGTGCCACCAGTGGGGGACAGTCTTTATACAATGAGCAGTTCTTC
CATSGGQSLYNEQFF
>TRBJ2-2|TRBD1|few|14|TRBV5-6
TGTGCCAGCAGTTACGGGACAGGTACCGGGGAGCTGTTTTTT
CASSYGTGTGELFF
>TRBJ1-1|.|.|11|TRBV29-1
TGCACAGGGGAAGCCGGGACTGAAGCTTTCTTT
CTGEAGTEAFF
>TRBJ2-5|TRBD2|.|15|TRBV27
TGTGCCAGCAGTCCCGGGACTATTCCGCGGGAGACCCAGTACTTC
CASSPGTIPRETQYF
>TRBJ1-5|.|few|17|TRBV30
TGTGCCACCCTCACCCCTGTAGCGACAAACAGCAATCAGCCCCAGCATTTT
CATLTPVATNSNQPQHF
>TRBJ1-5|TRBD1|.|16|TRBV20-1
TGCAGTGCGATCTTATGGACAGGGGGGATCAATCAGCCCCAGCATTTT
CSAILWTGGINQPQHF
>TRBJ2-7|.|.|14|TRBV11-1
TGTGCCACCTCAGCTTATGACAGAACCTACGAGCAGTACTTC
CATSAYDRTYEQYF
>TRBJ2-7|TRBD2|.|13|TRBV2
TGTGCCAGCGGACTAGCGGGGACCTACGAGCAGTACTTC
CASGLAGTYEQYF
>TRBJ2-4|TRBD2|.|14|TRBV4-3
TGCGCCAGCAGCCGGACTAGCGGGAAAAACATTCAGTACTTC
CASSRTSGKNIQYF
>TRBJ2-3|.|few|14|TRBV7-6
TGTGCCAGCAGCTTAGCGCCAGACACAGATACGCAGTATTTT
CASSLAPDTDTQYF
>TRBJ2-5|.|.|15|TRBV20-1
TGCAGTGCCCGTTCCGGTGCGGGTAACCAAGAGACCCAGTACTTC
CSARSGAGNQETQYF
>TRBJ2-7|.|.|13|TRBV11-2
TGTGCCAGCAGCCGAAGCGGAGACTACGAGCAGTACTTC
CASSRSGDYEQYF
>TRBJ2-1|.|.|18|TRBV13
TGTGTCAGCAGCAAAAGCTGTAGGCGGGACTCGTCCTACAATGAGCAGTTCTTC
CVSSKSCRRDSSYNEQFF
>TRBJ2-1|TRBD2|.|15|TRBV7-8
TGTGCCAGCGGACTCGCGGGAGGGCTTAGGGATGAGCAGTTCTTC
CASGLAGGLRDEQFF
>TRBJ2-6|.|few|17|TRBV11-1
TGTGCCAGCGGTTTCCAGGGGATTTTCTCTGGGGCCAACGTCCTGACTTTC
CASGFQGIFSGANVLTF
>TRBJ2-3|.|.|14|TRBV24-1
TGTGCCACCAGTGATTTGGGACGTCCAGATACGCAGTATTTT
CATSDLGRPDTQYF
>TRBJ2-1|TRBD2|.|13|TRBV24-1
TGTGCCACCAGTGTGCCTAGCGGGAATGAGCAGTTCTTC
CATSVPSGNEQFF
>TRBJ1-1|.|.|13|TRBV6-1
TGTGCCAGCAAGGACAGAGTGAACACTGAAGCTTTCTTT
CASKDRVNTEAFF
>TRBJ2-1|.|few|15|TRBV27
TGTGCCAGCAGTTCCCTGGCGGGCCTGGACCATGAGCAGTTCTTC
CASSSLAGLDHEQFF
>TRBJ2-7|TRBD1|.|13|TRBV6-5
TGTGCCAGCGGGCAGGGGGCCGCCTACGAGCAGTACTTC
CASGQGAAYEQYF
>TRBJ2-3|TRBD2|once|16|TRBV4-3
TGCGCCAGCAGCCAAGATATAGCGGGAGGGACTAATACGCAGTATTTT
CASSQDIAGGTNTQYF
>TRBJ2-3|TRBD2|few|14|TRBV20-1
TGCAGTGCCTCAGTAGCGGGAGGCCCAGATACGCAGTATTTT
CSASVAGGPDTQYF
>TRBJ2-5|.|.|13|TRBV10-3
TGTGCCATCAGTGAGTCGGGGGATAATGAGCAGTACTTC
CAISESGDNEQYF
>TRBJ2-1|TRBD2|once|16|TRBV12-3/TRBV12-4
TGTGCCAGCAGTTTTCGGACTAGCGGGAAGGGCAATGAGCAGTTCTTC
CASSFRTSGKGNEQFF
>TRBJ1-2|TRBD1|.|14|TRBV14
TGTGCCAGCAGCCAAGCGGGACAGGGATCAGCCTACACCTTC
CASSQAGQGSAYTF
>TRBJ1-2|.|.|13|TRBV27
TGTGCCAGCAGTCCCGACGGCGGCATTCGCTACACCTTC
CASSPDGGIRYTF
>TRBJ2-7|TRBD2|.|14|TRBV27
TGTGCCAGCAGTCCTTTGGGGGGGTGGGACGAGCAGTACTTC
CASSPLGGWDEQYF
>TRBJ2-5|TRBD2|.|14|TRBV12-3/TRBV12-4
TGTGCCAGCAGACAACTAGCGGGACAAGGGACCCAGTACTTC
CASRQLAGQGTQYF
>TRBJ2-6|.|once|16|TRBV29-1
TGCAGCGTTGAAGACGGGACGAAATCTGGGGCCAACGTCCTGACTTTC
CSVEDGTKSGANVLTF
>TRBJ1-5|.|.|12|TRBV12-3/TRBV12-4
TGTGCCAGCAGCAACGGGGGTCAGCCCCAGCATTTT
CASSNGGQPQHF
>TRBJ2-4|.|.|15|TRBV25-1
TGTGCCAGCAGTCAGTCGTCCGAAATGCGGAACATTCAGTACTTC
CASSQSSEMRNIQYF
>TRBJ2-2|.|many|14|TRBV11-1
TGTGCCAGCAGCTTATCTCACCGGGCCGGGGAGCTGTTTTTT
CASSLSHRAGELFF
>TRBJ1-2|.|few|13|TRBV30
TGTGCCTGGAGTGTTCCCGGGGGCGGCGGCTACACCTTC
CAWSVPGGGGYTF
>TRBJ2-3|.|few|15|TRBV28
TGTGCCAGCAGCCCTTCGCTACTCTGGCCAGATACGCAGTATTTT
CASSPSLLWPDTQYF
>TRBJ2-7|.|few|12|TRBV3-1
TGTGCCAGCAGCCAAGTGGGGCTCGAGCAGTACTTC
CASSQVGLEQYF
>TRBJ2-7|TRBD2|.|16|TRBV27
TGTGCCAGCAGAAAGATGGGACTAGCGAGCTCCTACGAGCAGTACTTC
CASRKMGLASSYEQYF
>TRBJ2-7|TRBD2|.|14|TRBV5-6
TGTGCCAGCACCTCGGGGGGGCGTCAGGTCGAGCAGTACTTC
CASTSGGRQVEQYF
>TRBJ2-5|TRBD2|.|15|TRBV6-2/TRBV6-3
TGTGCCAGCAGTTCTCTAGCGGGAGACCAAGAGACCCAGTACTTC
CASSSLAGDQETQYF
>TRBJ2-2|.|once|18|TRBV23-1
TGCGCCAGCAGTCAATCGTATCCGGGGGCCGTGGACACCGGGGAGCTGTTTTTT
CASSQSYPGAVDTGELFF
>TRBJ2-1|TRBD2|.|15|TRBV3-1
TGTGCCAGCAGCCAAGCGGGAGGACGGTCCCATGAGCAGTTCTTC
CASSQAGGRSHEQFF
>TRBJ1-5|TRBD1|.|15|TRBV24-1
TGTGCCACCAGTGATAGGACAGGGGGCAATCAGCCCCAGCATTTT
CATSDRTGGNQPQHF
>TRBJ2-7|.|few|14|TRBV10-3
TGTGCCATCAGTGAGAGGAGGGATCCCTACGAGCAGTACTTC
CAISERRDPYEQYF
>TRBJ2-1|.|.|16|TRBV5-7
TGTGCCAGCAGCTCCCTCCAGACGAGCTCCTACAATGAGCAGTTCTTC
CASSSLQTSSYNEQFF
>TRBJ2-1|.|.|14|TRBV3-1
TGTGCCAGCAGCCAAGATGCTACGGCAGATGAGCAGTTCTTC
CASSQDATADEQFF
>TRBJ2-1|.|few|14|TRBV7-9
TGTGCCAGCAGCTTACCACAACCAAACAATGAGCAGTTCTTC
CASSLPQPNNEQFF
>TRBJ2-3|.|few|12|TRBV20-1
TGCAGTGCTAGAGTCCCGGGAGATACGCAGTATTTT
CSARVPGDTQYF